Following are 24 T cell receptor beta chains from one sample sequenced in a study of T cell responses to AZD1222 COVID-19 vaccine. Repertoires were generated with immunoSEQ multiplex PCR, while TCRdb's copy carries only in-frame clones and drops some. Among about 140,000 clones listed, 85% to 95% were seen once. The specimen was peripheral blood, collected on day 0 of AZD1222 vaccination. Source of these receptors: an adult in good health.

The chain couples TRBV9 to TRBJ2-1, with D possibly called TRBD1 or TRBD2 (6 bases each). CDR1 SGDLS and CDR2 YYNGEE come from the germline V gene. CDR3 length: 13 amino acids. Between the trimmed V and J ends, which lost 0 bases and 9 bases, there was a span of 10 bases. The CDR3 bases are TGTGCCAGCAGCGTAGGGGGGGCCAGTGAGCAGTTCTTC. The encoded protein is CASSVGGASEQFF.

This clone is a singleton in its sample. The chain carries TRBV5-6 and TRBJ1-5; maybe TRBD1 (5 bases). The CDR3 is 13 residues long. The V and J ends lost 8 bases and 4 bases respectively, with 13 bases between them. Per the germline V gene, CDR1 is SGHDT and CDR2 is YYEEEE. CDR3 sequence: CASSGGINQPQHF. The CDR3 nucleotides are TGTGCCAGTAGCGGGGGGATTAATCAGCCCCAGCATTTT.

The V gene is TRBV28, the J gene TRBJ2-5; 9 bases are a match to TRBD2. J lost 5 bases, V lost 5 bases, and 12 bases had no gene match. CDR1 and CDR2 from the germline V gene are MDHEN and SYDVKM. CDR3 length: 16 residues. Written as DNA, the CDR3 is TGTGCCAGCAGTCCCGAAGGAGTAGCGGGAGCGGAGACCCAGTACTTC. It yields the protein CASSPEGVAGAETQYF. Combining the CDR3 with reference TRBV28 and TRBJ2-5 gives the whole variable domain DVKVTQSSRYLVKRTGEKVFLECVQDMDHENMFWYRQDPGLGLRLIYFSYDVKMKEKGDIPEGYSVSREKKERFSLILESASTNQTSMYLCASSPEGVAGAETQYFGPGTRLLVL.

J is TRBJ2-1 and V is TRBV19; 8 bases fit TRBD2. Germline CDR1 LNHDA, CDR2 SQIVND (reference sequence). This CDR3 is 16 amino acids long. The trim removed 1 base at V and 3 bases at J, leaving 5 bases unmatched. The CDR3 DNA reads TGTGCCAGTAGTATAGGAGCGGGAGCGATCTACAATGAGCAGTTCTTC. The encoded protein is CASSIGAGAIYNEQFF.

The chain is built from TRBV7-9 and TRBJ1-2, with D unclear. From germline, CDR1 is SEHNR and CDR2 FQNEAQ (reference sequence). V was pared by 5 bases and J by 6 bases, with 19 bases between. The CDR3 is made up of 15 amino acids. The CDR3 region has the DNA TGTGCCAGCAGCAAACTTGGACTGAATCAGGATGGCTACACCTTC. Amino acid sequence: CASSKLGLNQDGYTF.

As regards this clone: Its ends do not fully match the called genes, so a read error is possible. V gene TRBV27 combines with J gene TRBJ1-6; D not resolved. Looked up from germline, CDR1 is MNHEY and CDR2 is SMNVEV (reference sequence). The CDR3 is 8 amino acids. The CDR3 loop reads CASSWKGF. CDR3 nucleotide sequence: TGTGCCAGCAGTTGGAAAGGTTTT.

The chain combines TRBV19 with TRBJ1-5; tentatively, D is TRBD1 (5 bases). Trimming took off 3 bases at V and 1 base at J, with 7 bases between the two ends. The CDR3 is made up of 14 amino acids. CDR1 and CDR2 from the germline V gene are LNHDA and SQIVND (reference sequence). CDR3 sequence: CASSMRQSNQPQHF. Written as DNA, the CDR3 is TGTGCCAGTAGTATGAGACAGAGCAATCAGCCCCAGCATTTT. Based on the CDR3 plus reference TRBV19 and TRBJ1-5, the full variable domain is DGGITQSPKYLFRKEGQNVTLSCEQNLNHDAMYWYRQDPGQGLRLIYYSQIVNDFQKGDIAEGYSVSREKKESFPLTVTSAQKNPTAFYLCASSMRQSNQPQHFGDGTRLSIL.

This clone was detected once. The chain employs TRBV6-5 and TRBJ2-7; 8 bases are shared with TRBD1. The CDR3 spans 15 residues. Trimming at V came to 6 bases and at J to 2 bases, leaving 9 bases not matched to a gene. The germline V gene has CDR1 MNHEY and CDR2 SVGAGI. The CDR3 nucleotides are TGTGCCAGCAGCCCAGCCGGACAGGGCCCCTACGAGCAGTACTTC. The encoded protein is CASSPAGQGPYEQYF.

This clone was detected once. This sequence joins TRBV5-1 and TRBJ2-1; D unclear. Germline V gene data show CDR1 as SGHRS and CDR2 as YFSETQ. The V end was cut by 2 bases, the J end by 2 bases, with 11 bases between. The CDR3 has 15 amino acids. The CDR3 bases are TGCGCCAGCAGCTTAGAAAACAGCGCCTACAATGAGCAGTTCTTC. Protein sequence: CASSLENSAYNEQFF.

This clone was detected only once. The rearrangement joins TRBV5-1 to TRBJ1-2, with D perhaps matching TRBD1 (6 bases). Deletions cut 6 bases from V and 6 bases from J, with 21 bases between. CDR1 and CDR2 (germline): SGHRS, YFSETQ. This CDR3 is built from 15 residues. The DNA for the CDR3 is TGCGCCAGCACCTGGACAGTCCCTCCTTCTGATGGCTACACCTTC. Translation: CASTWTVPPSDGYTF.

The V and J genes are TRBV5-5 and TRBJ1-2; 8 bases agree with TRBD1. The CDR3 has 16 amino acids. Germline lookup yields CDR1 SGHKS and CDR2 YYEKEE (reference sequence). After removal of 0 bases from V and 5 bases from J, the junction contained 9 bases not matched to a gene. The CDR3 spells CASSLGATGEGYGYTF. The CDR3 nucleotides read TGTGCCAGCAGCTTGGGCGCGACAGGGGAAGGGTATGGCTACACCTTC.

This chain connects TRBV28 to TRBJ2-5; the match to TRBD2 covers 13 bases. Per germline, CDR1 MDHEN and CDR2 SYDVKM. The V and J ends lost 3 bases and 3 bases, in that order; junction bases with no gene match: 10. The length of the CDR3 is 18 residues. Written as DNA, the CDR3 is TGTGCCAGCAGTTTGAGGGGACTAGCGGGATTAGGGGAAGAGACCCAGTACTTC. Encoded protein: CASSLRGLAGLGEETQYF. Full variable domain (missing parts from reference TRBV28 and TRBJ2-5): DVKVTQSSRYLVKRTGEKVFLECVQDMDHENMFWYRQDPGLGLRLIYFSYDVKMKEKGDIPEGYSVSREKKERFSLILESASTNQTSMYLCASSLRGLAGLGEETQYFGPGTRLLVL.

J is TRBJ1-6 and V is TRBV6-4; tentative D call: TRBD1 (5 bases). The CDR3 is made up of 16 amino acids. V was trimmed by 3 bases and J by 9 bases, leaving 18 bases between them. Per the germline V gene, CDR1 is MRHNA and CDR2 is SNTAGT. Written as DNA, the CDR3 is TGTGCCAGCAGTGAGTTCAGTGGGGGATCGCGTTCACCCCTCCACTTT. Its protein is CASSEFSGGSRSPLHF.

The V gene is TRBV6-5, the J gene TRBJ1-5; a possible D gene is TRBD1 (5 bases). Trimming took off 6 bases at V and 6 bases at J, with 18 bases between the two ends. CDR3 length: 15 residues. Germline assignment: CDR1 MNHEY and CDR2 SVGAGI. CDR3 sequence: CASSGGEGGSQPQHF. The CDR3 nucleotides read TGTGCCAGCAGCGGGGGGGAGGGAGGGAGTCAGCCCCAGCATTTT.

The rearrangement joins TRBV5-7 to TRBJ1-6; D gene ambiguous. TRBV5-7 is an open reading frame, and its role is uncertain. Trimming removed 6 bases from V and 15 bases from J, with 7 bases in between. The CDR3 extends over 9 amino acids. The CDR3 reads CASNLFLHF. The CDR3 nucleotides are TGTGCCAGCAACCTTTTCCTCCACTTT.

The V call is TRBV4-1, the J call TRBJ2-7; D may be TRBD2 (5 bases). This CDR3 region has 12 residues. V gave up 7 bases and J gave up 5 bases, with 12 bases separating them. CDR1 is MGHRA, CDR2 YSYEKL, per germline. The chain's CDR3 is CASKGSEDEQYF. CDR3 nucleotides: TGCGCCAGCAAAGGGAGTGAGGACGAGCAGTACTTC.

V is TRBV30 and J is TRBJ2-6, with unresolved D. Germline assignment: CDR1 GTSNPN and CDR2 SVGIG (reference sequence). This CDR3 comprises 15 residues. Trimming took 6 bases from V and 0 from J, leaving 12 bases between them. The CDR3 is CACRASPSGANVLTF. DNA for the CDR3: TGTGCCTGTAGGGCCTCGCCCTCTGGGGCCAACGTCCTGACTTTC. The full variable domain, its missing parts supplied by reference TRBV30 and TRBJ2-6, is SQTIHQWPATLVQPVGSPLSLECTVEGTSNPNLYWYRQAAGRGLQLLFYSVGIGQISSEVPQNLSASRPQDRQFILSSKKLLLSDSGFYLCACRASPSGANVLTFGAGSRLTVL.

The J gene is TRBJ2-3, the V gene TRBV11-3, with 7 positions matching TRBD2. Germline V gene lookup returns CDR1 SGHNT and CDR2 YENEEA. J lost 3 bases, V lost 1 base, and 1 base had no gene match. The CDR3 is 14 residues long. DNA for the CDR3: TGTGCCAGCAGCTTAGGACTAGCAACAGATACGCAGTATTTT. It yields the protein CASSLGLATDTQYF.

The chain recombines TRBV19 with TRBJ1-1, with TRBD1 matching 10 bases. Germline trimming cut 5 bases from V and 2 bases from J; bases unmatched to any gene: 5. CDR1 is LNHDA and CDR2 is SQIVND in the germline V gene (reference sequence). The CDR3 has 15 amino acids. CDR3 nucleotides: TGTGCCAGTAGTGAGCGGGACAGGGGAAACACTGAAGCTTTCTTT. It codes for CASSERDRGNTEAFF.

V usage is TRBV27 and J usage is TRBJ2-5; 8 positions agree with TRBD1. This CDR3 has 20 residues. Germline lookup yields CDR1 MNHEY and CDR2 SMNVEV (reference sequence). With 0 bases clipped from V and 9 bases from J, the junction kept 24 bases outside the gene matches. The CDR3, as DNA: TGTGCCAGCAGTTTATCAGGGCGGAACAGGGGGTTAGGACGGACGGAAGCCCAGTACTTC. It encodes CASSLSGRNRGLGRTEAQYF.

In DNA, the CDR3 is TGCGCCAGCAGCACCACAGGGCGGGGGAACACTGAAGCTTTCTTT. Protein: CASSTTGRGNTEAFF. The chain couples TRBV5-1 to TRBJ1-1, with D possibly TRBD1 on 6 matching bases. V was cut by 4 bases and J by 1 base, with 14 bases left in between. CDR1 and CDR2 (germline): SGHRS, YFSETQ. This CDR3 region has 15 residues.

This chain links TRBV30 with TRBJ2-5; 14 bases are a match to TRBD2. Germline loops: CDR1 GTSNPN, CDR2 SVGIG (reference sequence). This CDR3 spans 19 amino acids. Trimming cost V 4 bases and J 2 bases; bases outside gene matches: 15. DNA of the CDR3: TGTGCCTGGACCAGACGGCTTTTCCGGACTAGCGGGGGGCAAGAGACCCAGTACTTC. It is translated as CAWTRRLFRTSGGQETQYF.

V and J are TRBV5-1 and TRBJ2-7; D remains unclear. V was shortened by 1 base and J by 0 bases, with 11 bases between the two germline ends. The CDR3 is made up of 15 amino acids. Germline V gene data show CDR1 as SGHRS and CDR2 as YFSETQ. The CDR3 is CASSLHGPPSYEQYF. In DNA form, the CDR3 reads TGCGCCAGCAGCTTGCACGGACCGCCCTCCTACGAGCAGTACTTC.

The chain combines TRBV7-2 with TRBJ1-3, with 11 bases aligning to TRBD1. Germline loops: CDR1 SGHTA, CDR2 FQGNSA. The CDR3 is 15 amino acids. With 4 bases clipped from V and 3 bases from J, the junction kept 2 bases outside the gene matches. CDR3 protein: CASSWDRGNGNTIYF. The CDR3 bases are TGTGCCAGCAGCTGGGACAGGGGGAATGGAAACACCATATATTTT.